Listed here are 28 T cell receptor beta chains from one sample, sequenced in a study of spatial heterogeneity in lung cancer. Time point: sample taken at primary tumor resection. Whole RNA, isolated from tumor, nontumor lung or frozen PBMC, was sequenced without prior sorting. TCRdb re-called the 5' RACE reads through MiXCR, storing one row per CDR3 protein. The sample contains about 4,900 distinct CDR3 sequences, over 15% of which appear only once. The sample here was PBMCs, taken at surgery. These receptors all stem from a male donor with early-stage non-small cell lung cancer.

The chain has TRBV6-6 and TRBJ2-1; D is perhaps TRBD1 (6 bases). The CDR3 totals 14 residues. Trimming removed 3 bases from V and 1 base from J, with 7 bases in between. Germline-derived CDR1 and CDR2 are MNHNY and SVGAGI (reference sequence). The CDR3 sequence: CASSYQGSYNEQFF. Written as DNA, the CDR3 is TGTGCCAGCAGTTATCAGGGGTCCTACAATGAGCAGTTCTTC.

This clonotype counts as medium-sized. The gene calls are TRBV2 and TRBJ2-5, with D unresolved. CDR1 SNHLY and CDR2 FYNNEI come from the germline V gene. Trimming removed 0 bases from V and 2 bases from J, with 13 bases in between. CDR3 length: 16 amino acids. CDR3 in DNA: TGTGCCAGCAGTGAAGCAGTCGCAAGGGTTCAAGAGACCCAGTACTTC. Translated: CASSEAVARVQETQYF.

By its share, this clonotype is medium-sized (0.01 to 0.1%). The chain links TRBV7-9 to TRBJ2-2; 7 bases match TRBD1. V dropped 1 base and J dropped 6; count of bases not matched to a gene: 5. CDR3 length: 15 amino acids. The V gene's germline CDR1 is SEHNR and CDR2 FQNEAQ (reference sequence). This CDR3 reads CASSLGDSKPGELFF. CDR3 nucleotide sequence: TGTGCCAGCAGCTTAGGGGACAGCAAACCCGGGGAGCTGTTTTTT. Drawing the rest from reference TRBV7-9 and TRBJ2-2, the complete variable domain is DTGVSQNPRHKITKRGQNVTFRCDPISEHNRLYWYRQTLGQGPEFLTYFQNEAQLEKSRLLSDRFSAERPKGSFSTLEIQRTEQGDSAMYLCASSLGDSKPGELFFGEGSRLTVL.

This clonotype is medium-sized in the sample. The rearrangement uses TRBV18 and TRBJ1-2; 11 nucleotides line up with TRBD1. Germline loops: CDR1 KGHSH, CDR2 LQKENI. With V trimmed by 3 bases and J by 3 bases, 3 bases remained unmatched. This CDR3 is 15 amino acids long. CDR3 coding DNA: TGTGCCAGCTCACCCCGGGACAGGGGGGACTATGGCTACACCTTC. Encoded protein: CASSPRDRGDYGYTF.

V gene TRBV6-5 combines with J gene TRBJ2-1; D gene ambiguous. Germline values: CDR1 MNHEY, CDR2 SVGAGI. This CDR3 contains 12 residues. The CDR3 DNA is TGTCCCACCTCAAGCTCCTACAATGAGCAGTTCTTC. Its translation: CPTSSSYNEQFF.

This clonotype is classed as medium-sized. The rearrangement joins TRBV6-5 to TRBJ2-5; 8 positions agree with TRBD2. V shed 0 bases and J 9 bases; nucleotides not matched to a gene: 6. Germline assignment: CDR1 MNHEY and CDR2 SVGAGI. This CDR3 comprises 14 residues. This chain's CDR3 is CASSYSSGGGSQYF. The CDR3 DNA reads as TGTGCCAGCAGTTACTCGTCCGGGGGGGGATCCCAGTACTTC.

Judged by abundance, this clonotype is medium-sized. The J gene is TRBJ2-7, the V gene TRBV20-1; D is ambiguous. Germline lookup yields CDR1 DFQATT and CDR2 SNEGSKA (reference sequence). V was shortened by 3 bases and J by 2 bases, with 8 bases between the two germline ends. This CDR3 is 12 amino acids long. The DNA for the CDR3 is TGCAGTGCTAGTTCACTTACCTACGAGCAGTACTTC. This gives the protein CSASSLTYEQYF.

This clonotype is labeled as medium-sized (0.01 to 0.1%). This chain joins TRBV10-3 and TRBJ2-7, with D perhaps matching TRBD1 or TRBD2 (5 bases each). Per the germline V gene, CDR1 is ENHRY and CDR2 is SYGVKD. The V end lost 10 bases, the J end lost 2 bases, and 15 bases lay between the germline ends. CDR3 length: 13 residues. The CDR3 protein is CATRDQGPYEQYF. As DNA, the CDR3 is TGTGCCACACGGGACCAGGGCCCCTACGAGCAGTACTTC.

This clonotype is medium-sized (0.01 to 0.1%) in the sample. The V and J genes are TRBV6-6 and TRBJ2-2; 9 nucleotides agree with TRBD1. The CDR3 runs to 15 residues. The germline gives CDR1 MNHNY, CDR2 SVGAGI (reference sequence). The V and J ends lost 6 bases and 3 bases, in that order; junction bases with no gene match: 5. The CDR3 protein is CASRGGQGYTGELFF. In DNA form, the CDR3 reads TGTGCCAGCAGGGGAGGACAGGGGTACACCGGGGAGCTGTTTTTT.

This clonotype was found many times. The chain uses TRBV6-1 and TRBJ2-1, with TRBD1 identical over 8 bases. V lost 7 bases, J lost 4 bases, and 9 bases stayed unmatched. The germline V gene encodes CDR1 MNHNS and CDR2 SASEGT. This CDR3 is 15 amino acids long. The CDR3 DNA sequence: TGTGCCAGCACCGAGGGGGACAGGATGTACAATGAGCAGTTCTTC. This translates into CASTEGDRMYNEQFF.

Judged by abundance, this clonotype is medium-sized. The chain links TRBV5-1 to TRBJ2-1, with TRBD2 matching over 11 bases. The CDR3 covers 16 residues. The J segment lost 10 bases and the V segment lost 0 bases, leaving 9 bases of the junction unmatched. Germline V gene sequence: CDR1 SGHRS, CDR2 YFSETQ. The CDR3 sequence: CASSLEGGLAGEEQFF. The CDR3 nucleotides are TGCGCCAGCAGCTTGGAGGGTGGACTAGCGGGCGAAGAGCAGTTCTTC.

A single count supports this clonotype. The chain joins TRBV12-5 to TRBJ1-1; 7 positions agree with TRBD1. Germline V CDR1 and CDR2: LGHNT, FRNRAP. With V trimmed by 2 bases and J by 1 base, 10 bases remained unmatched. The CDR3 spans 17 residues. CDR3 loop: CASGLLMGTAQNTEAFF. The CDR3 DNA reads TGTGCTAGTGGTTTGTTAATGGGGACAGCCCAGAACACTGAAGCTTTCTTT. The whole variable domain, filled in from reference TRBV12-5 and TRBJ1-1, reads DARVTQTPRHKVTEMGQEVTMRCQPILGHNTVFWYRQTMMQGLELLAYFRNRAPLDDSGMPKDRFSAEMPDATLATLKIQPSEPRDSAVYFCASGLLMGTAQNTEAFFGQGTRLTVV.

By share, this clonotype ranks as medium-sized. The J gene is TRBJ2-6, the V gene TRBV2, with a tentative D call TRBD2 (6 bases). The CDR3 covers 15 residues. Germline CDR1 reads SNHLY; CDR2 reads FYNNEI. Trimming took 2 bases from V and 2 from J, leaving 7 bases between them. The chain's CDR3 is CASSERRAGANVLTF. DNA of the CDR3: TGTGCCAGCAGTGAACGGAGGGCTGGGGCCAACGTCCTGACTTTC.

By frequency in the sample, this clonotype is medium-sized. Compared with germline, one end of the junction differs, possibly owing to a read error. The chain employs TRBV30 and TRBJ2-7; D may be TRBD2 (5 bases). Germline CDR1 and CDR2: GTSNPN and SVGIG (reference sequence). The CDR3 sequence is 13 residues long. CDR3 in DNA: TGTGCCTGGAGCGCGGCCGGGGTCGGCGAGCGGTACTTC. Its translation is CAWSAAGVGERYF.

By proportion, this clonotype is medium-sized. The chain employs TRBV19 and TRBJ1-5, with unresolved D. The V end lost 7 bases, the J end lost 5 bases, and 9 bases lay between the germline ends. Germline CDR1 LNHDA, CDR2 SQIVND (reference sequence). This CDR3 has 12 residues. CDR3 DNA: TGTGCCAGTAAATTTGGCGATCAGCCCCAGCATTTT. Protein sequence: CASKFGDQPQHF.

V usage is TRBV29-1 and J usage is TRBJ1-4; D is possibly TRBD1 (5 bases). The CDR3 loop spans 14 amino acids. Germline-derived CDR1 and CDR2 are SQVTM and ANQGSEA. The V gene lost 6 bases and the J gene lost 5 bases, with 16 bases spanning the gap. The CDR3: CSVGGGNHNEKLFF. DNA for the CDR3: TGCAGCGTCGGGGGGGGGAACCACAATGAAAAACTGTTTTTT.

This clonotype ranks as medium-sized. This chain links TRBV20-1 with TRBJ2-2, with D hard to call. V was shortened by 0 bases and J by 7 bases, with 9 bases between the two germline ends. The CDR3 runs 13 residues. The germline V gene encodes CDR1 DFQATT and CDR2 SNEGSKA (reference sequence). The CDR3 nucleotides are TGCAGTGCTAGAGACCCATGGGGCGGGGAGCTGTTTTTT. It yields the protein CSARDPWGGELFF.

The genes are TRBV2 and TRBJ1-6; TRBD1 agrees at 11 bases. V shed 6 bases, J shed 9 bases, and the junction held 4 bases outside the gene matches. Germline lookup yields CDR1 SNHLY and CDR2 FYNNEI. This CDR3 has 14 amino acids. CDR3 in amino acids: CASSAGTGGSPLHF. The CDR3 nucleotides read TGTGCCAGCAGCGCCGGGACAGGGGGTTCACCCCTCCACTTT.

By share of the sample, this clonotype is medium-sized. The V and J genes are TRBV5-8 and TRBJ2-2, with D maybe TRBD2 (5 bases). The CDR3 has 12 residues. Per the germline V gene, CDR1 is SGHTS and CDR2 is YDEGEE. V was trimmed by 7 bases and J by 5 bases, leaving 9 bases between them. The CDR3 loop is CASSRGTGELFF. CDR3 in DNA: TGTGCCAGCTCCCGGGGAACCGGGGAGCTGTTTTTT.

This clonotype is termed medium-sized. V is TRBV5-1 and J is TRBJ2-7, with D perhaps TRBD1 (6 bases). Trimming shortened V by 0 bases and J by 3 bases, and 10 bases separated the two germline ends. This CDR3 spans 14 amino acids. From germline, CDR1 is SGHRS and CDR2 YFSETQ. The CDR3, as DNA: TGCGCCAGCAGCTTGGCTACAGGGCTCTACGAGCAGTACTTC. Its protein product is CASSLATGLYEQYF.

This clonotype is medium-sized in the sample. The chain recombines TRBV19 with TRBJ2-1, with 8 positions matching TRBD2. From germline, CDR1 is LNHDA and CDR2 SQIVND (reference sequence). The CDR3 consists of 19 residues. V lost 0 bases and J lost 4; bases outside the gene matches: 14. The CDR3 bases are TGTGCCAGTAGTATAGACCCCTATGAGCTAGCGGGCGAATACAATGAGCAGTTCTTC. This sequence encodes CASSIDPYELAGEYNEQFF.

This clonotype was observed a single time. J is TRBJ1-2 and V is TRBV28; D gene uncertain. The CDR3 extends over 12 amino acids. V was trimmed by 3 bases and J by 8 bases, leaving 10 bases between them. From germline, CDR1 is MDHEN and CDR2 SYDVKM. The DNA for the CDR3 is TGTGCCAGCAGTTTCCGACATCACGGCTACACCTTC. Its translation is CASSFRHHGYTF.

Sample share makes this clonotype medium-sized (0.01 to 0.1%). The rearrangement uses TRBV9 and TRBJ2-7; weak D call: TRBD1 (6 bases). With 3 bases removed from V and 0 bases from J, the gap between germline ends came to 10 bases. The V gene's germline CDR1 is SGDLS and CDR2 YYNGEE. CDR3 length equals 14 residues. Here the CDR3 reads CASSGTASSYEQYF. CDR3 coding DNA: TGTGCCAGCAGCGGGACAGCCAGCTCCTACGAGCAGTACTTC.

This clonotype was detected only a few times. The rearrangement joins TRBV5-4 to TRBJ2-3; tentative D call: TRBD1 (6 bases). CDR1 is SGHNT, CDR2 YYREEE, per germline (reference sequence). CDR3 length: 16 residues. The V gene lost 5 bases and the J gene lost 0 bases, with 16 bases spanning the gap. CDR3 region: CASSSGQISSTDTQYF. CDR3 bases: TGTGCCAGCAGTTCCGGACAGATATCTAGCACAGATACGCAGTATTTT.

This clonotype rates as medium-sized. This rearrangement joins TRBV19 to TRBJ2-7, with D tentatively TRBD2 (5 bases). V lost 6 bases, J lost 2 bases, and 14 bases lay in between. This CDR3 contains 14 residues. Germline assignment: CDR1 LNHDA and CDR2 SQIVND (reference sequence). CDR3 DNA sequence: TGTGCCAGTAGCGGTTTGCGGGTACCCTACGAGCAGTACTTC. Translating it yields CASSGLRVPYEQYF.

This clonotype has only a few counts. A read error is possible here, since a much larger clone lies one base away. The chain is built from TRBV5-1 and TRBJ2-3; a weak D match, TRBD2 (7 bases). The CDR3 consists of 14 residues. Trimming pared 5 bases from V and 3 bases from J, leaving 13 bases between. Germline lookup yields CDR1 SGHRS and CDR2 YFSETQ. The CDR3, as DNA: TGCGCCAGCAGACGGGGGGCGAGGACAGATACGCAGTATTTT. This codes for CASRRGARTDTQYF.

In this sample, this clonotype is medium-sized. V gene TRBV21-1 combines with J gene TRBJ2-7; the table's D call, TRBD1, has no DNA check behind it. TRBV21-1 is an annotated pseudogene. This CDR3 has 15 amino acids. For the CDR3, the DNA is TGTGCCAGCATCCCCAGAGGAGACAGGGTCGGGGAGCAGTACTTC. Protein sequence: CASIPRGDRVGEQYF.

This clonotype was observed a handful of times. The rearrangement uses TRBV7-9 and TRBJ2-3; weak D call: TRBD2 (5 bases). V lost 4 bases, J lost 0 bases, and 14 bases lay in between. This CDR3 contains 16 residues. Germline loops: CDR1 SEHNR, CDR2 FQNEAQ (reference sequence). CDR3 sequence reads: CASSSPRTVSTDTQYF. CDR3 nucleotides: TGTGCCAGCAGCTCCCCCCGGACTGTAAGCACAGATACGCAGTATTTT.